This T cell receptor (beta chain) was identified during a study of CD8 T cells in ankylosing spondylitis. Overall study results and limits: According to the report, clones linked to the disease were significantly enriched in matched synovial fluid samples taken from ankylosing spondylitis patients. A motif in TCR beta, a set of several highly homologous variants, appeared characteristic of ankylosing spondylitis blood.

Quantitative 5'-RACE with molecular barcodes was used to make the TCR beta libraries. Each CDR3 protein is one row after TCRdb ran MiXCR on the 5' RACE reads. Of approximately 190,000 distinct CDR3 sequences listed, 10% to 15% were seen once; the top ten hold around 10%. V was pared by 4 bases and J by 9 bases, with 7 bases of the junction left unmatched. Germline values: CDR1 KGHDR, CDR2 SFDVKD. The CDR3 loop spans 15 amino acids. A remark on this clonotype: Its antigen remains unknown.

The sequence came from a female donor with ankylosing spondylitis or in good health (not recorded which). The V and J genes are TRBV24-1 and TRBJ2-1; TRBD2 agrees at 11 bases. Sequenced sample: blood, either unsorted or a sorted T cell fraction (not recorded which). The CDR3 is CATSELLAGASEQFF. In nucleotides, the CDR3 is TGTGCCACCAGTGAGCTACTAGCGGGAGCAAGTGAGCAGTTCTTC.